The sequence of this TCR beta chain was determined in a study of shared clonotypes between healthy human individuals. Method: immunoSEQ multiplex PCR; TCRdb's copy keeps in-frame clones and lacks some. The top ten clones hold roughly 13% of a sample with about 470,000 clones, about four fifths of them seen once. The CDR3 covers 15 residues. With 5 bases removed from V and 6 bases from J, the gap between germline ends came to 19 bases. Germline CDR1 SGHTA, CDR2 FQGNSA. The sample was PBMCs. This TCR came from a woman between 35 and 50 years old in good health. Some clones in this sample may be carry-over from other donors' samples. The chain carries TRBV7-2 and TRBJ1-1; D may be TRBD1 (6 bases). CDR3 region: CASSPGGGRAPEAFF. Here the CDR3 DNA reads TGTGCCAGCAGCCCAGGAGGGGGAAGAGCCCCTGAAGCTTTCTTT. Together with reference TRBV7-2 and TRBJ1-1, the CDR3 gives the full variable domain: GAGVSQSPSNKVTEKGKDVELRCDPISGHTALYWYRQSLGQGLEFLIYFQGNSAPDKSGLPSDRFSAERTGGSVSTLTIQRTQQEDSAVYLCASSPGGGRAPEAFFGQGTRLTVV.